This TCR beta chain was obtained from a study of shared clonotypes between healthy human individuals. General study findings and limits: Since donors were few, the genetic and exposure-history diversity represented was limited. For naive CD4 cells, roughly 4.8% of clonotypes were shared across a handful of donors.

Every subset's genomic DNA went evenly onto several immunoSEQ plates. Measured with immunoSEQ multiplex PCR; TCRdb has only the in-frame clones, and not every one. Here the sample spans over a million clones, around 95% being singletons. Within Nashville, Tennessee resided all donors, each a Caucasian adult. The CDR3 length is 16 residues. From germline, CDR1 is SGHRS and CDR2 YFSETQ. The V end lost 4 bases, the J end lost 3 bases, and 19 bases lay between the germline ends. To note about this clone: Its antigen is undetermined.

This clonotype was sampled from a man aged 25-45 years in good health. The chain uses TRBV5-1 and TRBJ1-2; D is possibly TRBD1 (6 bases). Sequencing used naive CD4+ T cells sorted from blood. Subset: CD45RA+ positively selected. The CDR3 spells CASSKHTGFEDYGYTF. For the CDR3, the DNA is TGCGCCAGCAGCAAACATACAGGGTTCGAGGACTATGGCTACACCTTC.